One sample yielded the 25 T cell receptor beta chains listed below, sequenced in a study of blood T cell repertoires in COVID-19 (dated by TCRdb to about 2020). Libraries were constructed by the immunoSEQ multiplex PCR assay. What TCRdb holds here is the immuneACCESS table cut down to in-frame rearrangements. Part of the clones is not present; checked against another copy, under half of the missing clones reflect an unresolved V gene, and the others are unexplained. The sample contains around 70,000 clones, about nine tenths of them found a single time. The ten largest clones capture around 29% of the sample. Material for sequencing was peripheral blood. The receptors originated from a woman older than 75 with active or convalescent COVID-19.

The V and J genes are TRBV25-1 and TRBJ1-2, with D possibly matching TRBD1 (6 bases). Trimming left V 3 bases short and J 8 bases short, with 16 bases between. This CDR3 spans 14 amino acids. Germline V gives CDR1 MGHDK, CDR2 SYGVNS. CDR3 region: CASSEQALRGGYTF. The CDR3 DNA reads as TGTGCCAGCAGTGAGCAGGCCCTGAGGGGGGGCTACACCTTC.

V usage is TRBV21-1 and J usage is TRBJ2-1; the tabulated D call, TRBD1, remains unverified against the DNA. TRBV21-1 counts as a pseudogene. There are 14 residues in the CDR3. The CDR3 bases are TGTGCCAGCAGCAAATGCGACAGTAACAATGAGCAGTTCTTC. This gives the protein CASSKCDSNNEQFF.

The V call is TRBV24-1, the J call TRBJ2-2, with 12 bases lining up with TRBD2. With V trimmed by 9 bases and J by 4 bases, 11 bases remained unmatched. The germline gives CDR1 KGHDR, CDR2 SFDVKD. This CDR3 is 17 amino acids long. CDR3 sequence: CATSSPTSGGSTGELFF. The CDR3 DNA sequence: TGTGCCACCTCAAGTCCCACTAGCGGGGGGAGCACCGGGGAGCTGTTTTTT.

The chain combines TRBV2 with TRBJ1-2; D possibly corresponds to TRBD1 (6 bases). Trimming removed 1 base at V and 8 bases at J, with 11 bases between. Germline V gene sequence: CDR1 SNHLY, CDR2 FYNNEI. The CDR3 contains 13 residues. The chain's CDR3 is CASSEEQGRGYTF. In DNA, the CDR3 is TGTGCCAGCAGTGAAGAACAGGGACGCGGCTACACCTTC.

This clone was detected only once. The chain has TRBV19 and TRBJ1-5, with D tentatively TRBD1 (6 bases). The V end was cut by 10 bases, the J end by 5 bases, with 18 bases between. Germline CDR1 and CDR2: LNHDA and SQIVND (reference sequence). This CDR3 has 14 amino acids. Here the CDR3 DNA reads TGTGCCACCGCGACCGGGACACTCGATCAGCCCCAGCATTTT. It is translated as CATATGTLDQPQHF.

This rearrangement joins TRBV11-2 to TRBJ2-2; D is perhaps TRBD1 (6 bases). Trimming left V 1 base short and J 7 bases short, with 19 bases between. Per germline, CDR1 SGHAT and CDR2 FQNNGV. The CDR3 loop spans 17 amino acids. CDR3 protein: CASSLAPGETDSGELFF. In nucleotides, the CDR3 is TGTGCCAGCAGCTTAGCGCCAGGGGAGACCGATAGCGGGGAGCTGTTTTTT. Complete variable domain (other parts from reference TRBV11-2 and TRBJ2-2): EAGVAQSPRYKIIEKRQSVAFWCNPISGHATLYWYQQILGQGPKLLIQFQNNGVVDDSQLPKDRFSAERLKGVDSTLKIQPAKLEDSAVYLCASSLAPGETDSGELFFGEGSRLTVL.

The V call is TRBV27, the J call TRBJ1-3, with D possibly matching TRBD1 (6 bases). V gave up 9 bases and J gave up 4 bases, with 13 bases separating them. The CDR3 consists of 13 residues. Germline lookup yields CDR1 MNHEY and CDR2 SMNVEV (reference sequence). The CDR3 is CARTNRAGNTIYF. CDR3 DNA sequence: TGTGCCAGAACGAACAGGGCCGGAAACACCATATATTTT.

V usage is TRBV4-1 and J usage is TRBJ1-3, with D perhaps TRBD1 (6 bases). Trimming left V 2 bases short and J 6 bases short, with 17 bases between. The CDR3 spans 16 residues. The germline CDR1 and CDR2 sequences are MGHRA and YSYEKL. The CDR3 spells CASSQILTGRVNTIYF. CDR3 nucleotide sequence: TGCGCCAGCAGCCAAATCTTAACAGGGAGAGTAAACACCATATATTTT.

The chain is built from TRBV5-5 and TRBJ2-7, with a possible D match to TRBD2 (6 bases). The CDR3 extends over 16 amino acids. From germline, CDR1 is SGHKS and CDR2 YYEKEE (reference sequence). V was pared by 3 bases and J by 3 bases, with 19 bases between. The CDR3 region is CASSSFELSGNYEQYF. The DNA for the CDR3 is TGTGCCAGCAGCTCCTTCGAACTTAGCGGAAACTACGAGCAGTACTTC.

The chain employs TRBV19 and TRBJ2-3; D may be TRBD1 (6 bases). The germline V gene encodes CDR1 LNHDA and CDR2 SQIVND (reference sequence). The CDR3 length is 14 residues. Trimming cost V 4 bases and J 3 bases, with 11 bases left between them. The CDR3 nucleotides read TGTGCCAGTAGTAAGGGGGATAGGACAGATACGCAGTATTTT. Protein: CASSKGDRTDTQYF.

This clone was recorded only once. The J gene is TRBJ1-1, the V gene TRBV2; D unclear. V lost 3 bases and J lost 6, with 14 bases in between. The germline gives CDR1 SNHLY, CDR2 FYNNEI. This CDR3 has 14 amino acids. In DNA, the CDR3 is TGTGCCAGCAGTGACCGTCGGGGTAACGCTGAAGCTTTCTTT. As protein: CASSDRRGNAEAFF.

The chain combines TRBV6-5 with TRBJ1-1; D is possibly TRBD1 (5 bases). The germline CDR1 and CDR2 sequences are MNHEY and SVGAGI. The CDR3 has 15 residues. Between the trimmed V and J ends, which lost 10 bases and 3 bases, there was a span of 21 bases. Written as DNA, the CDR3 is TGTGCCACGGTCGACGCAGGGACTGGTCACACTGAAGCTTTCTTT. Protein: CATVDAGTGHTEAFF.

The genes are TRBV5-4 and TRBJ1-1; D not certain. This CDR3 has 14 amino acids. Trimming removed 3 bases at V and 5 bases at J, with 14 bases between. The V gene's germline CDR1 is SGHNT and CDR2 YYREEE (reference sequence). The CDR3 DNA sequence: TGTGCCAGCAGCTCGAGACAAGGTCGAACTGAAGCTTTCTTT. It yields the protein CASSSRQGRTEAFF.

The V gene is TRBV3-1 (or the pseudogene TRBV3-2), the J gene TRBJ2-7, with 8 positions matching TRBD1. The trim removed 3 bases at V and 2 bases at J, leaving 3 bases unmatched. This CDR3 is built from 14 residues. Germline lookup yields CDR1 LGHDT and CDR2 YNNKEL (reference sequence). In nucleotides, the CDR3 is TGTGCCAGCAGCCACCAGACAGGGGCCTACGAGCAGTACTTC. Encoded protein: CASSHQTGAYEQYF.

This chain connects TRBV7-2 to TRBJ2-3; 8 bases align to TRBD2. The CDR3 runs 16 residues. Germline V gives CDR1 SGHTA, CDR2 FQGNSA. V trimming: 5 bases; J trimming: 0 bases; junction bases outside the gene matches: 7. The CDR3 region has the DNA TGTGCCAGCAGCCATTTACTAGCGGCTAGCACAGATACGCAGTATTTT. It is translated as CASSHLLAASTDTQYF.

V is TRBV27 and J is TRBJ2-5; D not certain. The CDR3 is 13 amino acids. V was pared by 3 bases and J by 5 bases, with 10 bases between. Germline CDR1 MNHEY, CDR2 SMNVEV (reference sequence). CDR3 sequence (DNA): TGTGCCAGCAGTTTGACTGGCCCTGAGACCCAGTACTTC. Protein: CASSLTGPETQYF.

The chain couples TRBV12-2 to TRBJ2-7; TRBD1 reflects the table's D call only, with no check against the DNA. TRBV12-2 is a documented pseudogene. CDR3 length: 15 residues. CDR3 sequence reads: CASRCLGLTAYEQYF. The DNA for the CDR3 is TGTGCAAGTCGCTGCTTAGGTCTCACAGCTTACGAGCAGTACTTC.

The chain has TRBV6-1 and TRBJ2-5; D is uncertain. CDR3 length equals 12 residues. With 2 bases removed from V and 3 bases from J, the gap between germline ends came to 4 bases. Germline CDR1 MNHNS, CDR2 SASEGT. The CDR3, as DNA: TGTGCCAGCAGTGAAACAGAAGAGACCCAGTACTTC. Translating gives CASSETEETQYF.

The CDR3: CASSPGLYARAFF. Here the CDR3 DNA reads TGTGCCAGCAGCCCAGGACTTTACGCAAGAGCTTTCTTT. The chain employs TRBV5-6 and TRBJ1-1; the D is unclear. Germline-derived CDR1 and CDR2 are SGHDT and YYEEEE. V was trimmed by 4 bases and J by 10 bases, leaving 17 bases between them. The CDR3 runs to 13 residues.

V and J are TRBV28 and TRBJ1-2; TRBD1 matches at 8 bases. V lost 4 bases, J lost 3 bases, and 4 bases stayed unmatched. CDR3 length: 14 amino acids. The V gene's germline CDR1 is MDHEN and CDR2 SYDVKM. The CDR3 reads CASSSGDRYYGYTF. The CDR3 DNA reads TGTGCCAGCAGTTCCGGGGACAGGTACTATGGCTACACCTTC.

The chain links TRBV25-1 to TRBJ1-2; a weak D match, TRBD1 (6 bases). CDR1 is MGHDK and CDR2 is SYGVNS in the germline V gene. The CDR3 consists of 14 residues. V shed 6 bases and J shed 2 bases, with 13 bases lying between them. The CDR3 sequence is CASRPQGENYGYTF. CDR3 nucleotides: TGTGCCAGCAGGCCACAGGGAGAAAACTATGGCTACACCTTC.

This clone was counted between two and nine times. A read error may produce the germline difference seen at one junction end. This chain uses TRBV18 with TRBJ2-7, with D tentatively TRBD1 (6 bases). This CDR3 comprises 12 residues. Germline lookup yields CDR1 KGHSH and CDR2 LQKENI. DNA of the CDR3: TGTGCCAGCTCGCTCGCGAACAGGGAAAGGGACTTC. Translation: CASSLANRERDF.

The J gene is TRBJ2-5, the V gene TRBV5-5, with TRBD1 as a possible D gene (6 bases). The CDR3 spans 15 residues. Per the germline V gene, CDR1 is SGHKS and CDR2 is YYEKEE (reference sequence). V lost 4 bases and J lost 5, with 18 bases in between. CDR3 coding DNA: TGTGCCAGCAGCCACGAGACAGGACCATGGGAGACCCAGTACTTC. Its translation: CASSHETGPWETQYF.

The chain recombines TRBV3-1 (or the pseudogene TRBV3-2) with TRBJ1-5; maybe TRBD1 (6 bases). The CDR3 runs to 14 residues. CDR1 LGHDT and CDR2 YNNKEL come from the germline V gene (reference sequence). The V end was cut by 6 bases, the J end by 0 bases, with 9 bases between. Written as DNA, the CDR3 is TGTGCCAGCAGTACAGGGCATAGCAATCAGCCCCAGCATTTT. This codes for CASSTGHSNQPQHF.

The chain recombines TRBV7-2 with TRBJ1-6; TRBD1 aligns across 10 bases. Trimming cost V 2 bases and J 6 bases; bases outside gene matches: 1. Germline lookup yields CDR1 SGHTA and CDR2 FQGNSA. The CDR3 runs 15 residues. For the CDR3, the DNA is TGTGCCAGCAGCTTATGGACAGGGGGTAATTCACCCCTCCACTTT. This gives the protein CASSLWTGGNSPLHF. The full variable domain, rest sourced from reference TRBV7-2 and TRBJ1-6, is GAGVSQSPSNKVTEKGKDVELRCDPISGHTALYWYRQSLGQGLEFLIYFQGNSAPDKSGLPSDRFSAERTGGSVSTLTIQRTQQEDSAVYLCASSLWTGGNSPLHFGNGTRLTVT.